The 5 T cell receptor beta chains below were found in one sample sequenced in a study of blood T cell repertoires in COVID-19. Generated by immunoSEQ multiplex PCR, the TCRdb table keeps only in-frame clones and is missing some. The sample shows about 150,000 clones, 65% to 90% of them seen only once. What was sequenced was peripheral blood. All receptors come from a woman between 55 and 75 years old with COVID-19, enrolled during active disease.

The chain employs TRBV11-2 and TRBJ2-7; 9 nucleotides line up with TRBD2. V lost 7 bases, J lost 5 bases, and 12 bases stayed unmatched. Germline values: CDR1 SGHAT, CDR2 FQNNGV. This CDR3 is 15 amino acids long. The DNA for the CDR3 is TGTGCCAGCACTTTTTATTCTAGCGGGGAACACGAGCAGTACTTC. It yields the protein CASTFYSSGEHEQYF.

Here the CDR3 reads CSVRTGDTQYF. The CDR3 nucleotides are TGCAGCGTGAGGACAGGGGATACGCAGTATTTT. This sequence joins TRBV29-1 and TRBJ2-3; 8 bases are shared with TRBD1. The CDR3 is 11 amino acids. Looked up from germline, CDR1 is SQVTM and CDR2 is ANQGSEA. V dropped 6 bases and J dropped 6; count of bases not matched to a gene: 2.

Points on this clone: The sample carries other DNA sequences with the same CDR3. The chain carries TRBV6-5 and TRBJ2-5; D might be TRBD2 (7 bases). Between the trimmed V and J ends, which lost 6 bases and 5 bases, there was a span of 10 bases. Per germline, CDR1 MNHEY and CDR2 SVGAGI. The CDR3 has 12 residues. Written as DNA, the CDR3 is TGTGCCAGCAGCACGGGGGGCGAGACCCAGTACTTC. It translates to CASSTGGETQYF.

The CDR3 nucleotides are TGTGCCAGCAGCTTAACAGGGACTAGCTCAGATACGCAGTATTTT. It specifies CASSLTGTSSDTQYF. The chain combines TRBV7-3 with TRBJ2-3, with 9 positions matching TRBD2. CDR1 and CDR2 from the germline V gene are SGHTA and FQGTGA. The CDR3 is 15 amino acids. V gave up 0 bases and J gave up 4 bases; unmatched junction bases: 2.

This chain joins TRBV19 and TRBJ2-2; 11 bases map to TRBD2. V shed 5 bases, J shed 0 bases, and the junction held 2 bases outside the gene matches. Germline V lookup: CDR1 LNHDA, CDR2 SQIVND (reference sequence). The CDR3 is 16 amino acids. CDR3 in amino acids: CASSVLAGANTGELFF. CDR3 nucleotides: TGTGCCAGTAGTGTACTAGCGGGAGCGAACACCGGGGAGCTGTTTTTT.